The entry below describes one T cell receptor (beta chain). Antigen unknown. Germline and junction disagree at one end, which may indicate a read error. This entry is derived from a study of regulatory T cells in long-lasting Graves disease. Regarding the study as a whole: It was peripheral blood alone, not thyroid tissue, that was studied. Whereas 966 public clonotypes were shared by new patients, persistent patients shared more, at 2,741.

Time point defined: persistent/refractory GD, antithyroid drugs over 5 years with positive TRAb. The TCR library was made from RNA that had been extracted from PBMCs in TRIzol. In this cohort, patients came from an endocrinology department located in Xi'an, China. CDR3 regions were amplified by Arm-PCR using iRepertoire HTBI primers to build TCR beta libraries. From the multiplex PCR reads, TCRdb called clonotypes with MiXCR, one entry per CDR3 protein. The sample holds around 400,000 distinct CDR3 sequences, less than 30% seen once. Material: peripheral blood mononuclear cells (PBMCs), obtained when the disease was refractory, from a patient treated with antithyroid drugs. The source is a woman aged 40 to 50 with Graves disease.

CDR3 protein: CASSLGPAPSGRASTDTQYF. Here the CDR3 DNA reads TGTGCTAGCAGCTTAGGGCCGGCGCCTAGCGGGAGGGCAAGCACAGATACGCAGTATTTT. The chain couples TRBV7-7 to TRBJ2-3; 12 bases agree with TRBD2. Looked up from germline, CDR1 is SSHAT and CDR2 is FNYEAQ (reference sequence). The CDR3 has 20 residues.